These 28 T cell receptor beta chains were all obtained from the same sample, sequenced in a study of vaccination and CD4 T cells after COVID-19. Cultured CD4+ T cells had their DNA profiled by the Oncomine TCR Beta short-read assay. TCRdb passed the PCR reads through MiXCR, listing each CDR3 protein once. The sample includes 17,000 or so distinct CDR3 sequences, over 55% of them seen just once. Treatment reported: approximately nine-day PBMC culture with coronavirus spike peptide pools or control peptides (ViraFEST assay). These receptors are not linked to any known antigen. Here the sequenced sample was CD4+ T cells from blood, cultured in vitro, taken after SARS-CoV-2 vaccination. All receptors derive from a human donor who had recovered from COVID-19.

The rearrangement joins TRBV12-3 or TRBV12-4 to TRBJ2-5, with a tentative D call TRBD1 (6 bases). The V gene lost 7 bases and the J gene lost 2 bases, with 14 bases spanning the gap. CDR3 length: 14 amino acids. The CDR3 here is CASNRGTSQETQYF. CDR3 DNA sequence: TGTGCCAGCAACAGAGGGACATCACAAGAGACCCAGTACTTC.

V is TRBV12-5 and J is TRBJ2-6; D remains ambiguous. V shed 6 bases and J shed 1 base, with 4 bases lying between them. The CDR3 is 13 residues long. CDR1 and CDR2 from the germline V gene are LGHNT and FRNRAP. The CDR3 DNA reads TGTGCTAGTGGCCCTTCTGGGGCCAACGTCCTGACTTTC. This gives the protein CASGPSGANVLTF.

This chain joins TRBV2 and TRBJ1-5; possible D gene TRBD1, 5 bases. The CDR3 consists of 15 residues. Trimming cost V 6 bases and J 1 base, with 13 bases left between them. CDR1 and CDR2 from the germline V gene are SNHLY and FYNNEI. The CDR3 is CASSTGTASNQPQHF. The DNA for the CDR3 is TGTGCCAGCAGCACCGGGACGGCCAGCAATCAGCCCCAGCATTTT.

Here the CDR3 DNA reads TGTGCCAGCAGTGAAGACGACTGGAGCTCCTACGAGCAGTACTTC. Amino acids: CASSEDDWSSYEQYF. The chain couples TRBV6-1 to TRBJ2-7, with D uncertain. CDR1 is MNHNS, CDR2 SASEGT, per germline. Trimming pared 1 base from V and 0 bases from J, leaving 10 bases between. This CDR3 comprises 15 residues.

This clonotype was picked up a small number of times. The rearrangement uses TRBV7-9 and TRBJ1-1; D may be TRBD1 (6 bases). This CDR3 contains 16 residues. In germline, CDR1 is SEHNR, CDR2 FQNEAQ (reference sequence). The ends were cut back, 4 bases at V and 3 bases at J, with 18 bases in the middle. CDR3 amino acids: CASSSFQGSIDTEAFF. DNA of the CDR3: TGTGCCAGCAGCTCCTTCCAGGGGAGCATTGACACTGAAGCTTTCTTT. Using reference TRBV7-9 and TRBJ1-1 for the parts outside the CDR3, the full variable domain is DTGVSQNPRHKITKRGQNVTFRCDPISEHNRLYWYRQTLGQGPEFLTYFQNEAQLEKSRLLSDRFSAERPKGSFSTLEIQRTEQGDSAMYLCASSSFQGSIDTEAFFGQGTRLTVV.

The gene calls are TRBV5-4 and TRBJ2-5; TRBD2 aligns across 7 bases. V trimming: 0 bases; J trimming: 5 bases; junction bases outside the gene matches: 7. CDR3 length equals 15 residues. Per the germline V gene, CDR1 is SGHNT and CDR2 is YYREEE (reference sequence). CDR3 bases: TGTGCCAGCAGCTTGGGGGAGGGAGGCGTTGAGACCCAGTACTTC. This encodes CASSLGEGGVETQYF.

This chain uses TRBV7-9 with TRBJ1-2; D unclear. Germline V gene sequence: CDR1 SEHNR, CDR2 FQNEAQ (reference sequence). Trimming took off 0 bases at V and 8 bases at J, with 7 bases between the two ends. The CDR3 consists of 12 residues. The CDR3 DNA sequence: TGTGCCAGCAGCTTAGCGGTAGCCGGCTACACCTTC. Translated: CASSLAVAGYTF.

The V call is TRBV5-4, the J call TRBJ1-1; TRBD1 matches at 10 bases. Trimming cost V 4 bases and J 5 bases; bases outside gene matches: 5. The CDR3 consists of 14 residues. CDR1 SGHNT and CDR2 YYREEE come from the germline V gene (reference sequence). CDR3 nucleotide sequence: TGTGCCAGCAGCGCGGGACAGGGGAAGACTGAAGCTTTCTTT. Translating it yields CASSAGQGKTEAFF. Full variable domain (missing parts from reference TRBV5-4 and TRBJ1-1): ETGVTQSPTHLIKTRGQQVTLRCSSQSGHNTVSWYQQALGQGPQFIFQYYREEENGRGNFPPRFSGLQFPNYSSELNVNALELDDSALYLCASSAGQGKTEAFFGQGTRLTVV.

The chain uses TRBV6-2 or TRBV6-3 and TRBJ1-1; D not certain. Deletions cut 8 bases from V and 5 bases from J, with 15 bases between. The CDR3 is made up of 13 amino acids. CDR1 is MNHEY, CDR2 SVGEGT, per germline. The CDR3 nucleotides are TGTGCCAGCGCCCTCGAGGGTTGGACTGAAGCTTTCTTT. Protein: CASALEGWTEAFF.

The chain uses TRBV7-2 and TRBJ1-2; D perhaps matches TRBD1 (6 bases). The length of the CDR3 is 14 residues. The V and J ends lost 2 bases and 4 bases respectively, with 11 bases between them. Per germline, CDR1 SGHTA and CDR2 FQGNSA. The CDR3 is CASSLSQGLYGYTF. The CDR3 DNA is TGTGCCAGCAGCTTAAGTCAGGGGCTCTATGGCTACACCTTC.

This sequence joins TRBV7-6 and TRBJ2-3; D possibly matches TRBD1 or TRBD2 (5 bases each). The CDR3 contains 14 residues. Trimming cost V 5 bases and J 4 bases, with 13 bases left between them. The germline CDR1 and CDR2 sequences are SGHVS and FNYEAQ. The CDR3 loop reads CASSPGRRSDTQYF. The CDR3 DNA is TGTGCCAGCAGCCCGGGACGGCGCTCAGATACGCAGTATTTT.

The V and J genes are TRBV12-3 or TRBV12-4 and TRBJ1-2, with 7 nucleotides matching TRBD1. V was pared by 6 bases and J by 4 bases, with 11 bases of the junction left unmatched. The CDR3 extends over 15 amino acids. The CDR3 protein is CASRPTGEVRYGYTF. As DNA, the CDR3 is TGTGCCAGCAGACCTACAGGGGAGGTCCGCTATGGCTACACCTTC.

V gene TRBV7-8 combines with J gene TRBJ2-5, with 7 bases that match TRBD1. CDR3 length: 15 residues. CDR1 is SGHVS and CDR2 is FQNEAQ in the germline V gene. J was trimmed by 4 bases and V by 1 base; bases with no gene match: 6. In DNA, the CDR3 is TGTGCCAGCAGCTTAGTGGGGCACAGGGGAGAGACCCAGTACTTC. As protein: CASSLVGHRGETQYF.

V is TRBV2 and J is TRBJ2-7, with a possible D match to TRBD2 (5 bases). CDR1 and CDR2 (germline): SNHLY, FYNNEI. Trimming removed 9 bases from V and 0 bases from J, with 9 bases in between. This CDR3 is 12 amino acids long. The CDR3 reads CASRGLSYEQYF. CDR3 bases: TGTGCCAGTCGAGGGCTCTCCTACGAGCAGTACTTC.

The chain has TRBV2 and TRBJ2-2, with D perhaps assigned TRBD1 or TRBD2 (5 bases each). Trimming left V 4 bases short and J 5 bases short, with 14 bases between. Germline assignment: CDR1 SNHLY and CDR2 FYNNEI. The CDR3 is made up of 15 amino acids. In nucleotides, the CDR3 is TGTGCCAGCAGTGTTCGGGGCAGAAGGACCGGGGAGCTGTTTTTT. This sequence encodes CASSVRGRRTGELFF.

Only a few counts were recorded for this clonotype. This chain's CDR3 is CAGGSTGAVGETQYF. In DNA, the CDR3 is TGTGCCGGGGGATCCACAGGGGCCGTGGGAGAGACCCAGTACTTC. V is TRBV7-9 and J is TRBJ2-5, with TRBD1 matching over 7 bases. This CDR3 region has 15 residues. V lost 11 bases, J lost 4 bases, and 16 bases stayed unmatched. Per the germline V gene, CDR1 is SEHNR and CDR2 is FQNEAQ (reference sequence).

V is TRBV10-3 and J is TRBJ1-6; no clear D. The V end lost 7 bases, the J end lost 5 bases, and 12 bases lay between the germline ends. Per germline, CDR1 ENHRY and CDR2 SYGVKD. This CDR3 has 14 amino acids. DNA for the CDR3: TGTGCCATCAAGAAAGGGCTGGATAATTCACCCCTCCACTTT. Protein product: CAIKKGLDNSPLHF.

This chain links TRBV6-1 with TRBJ2-7; D is unclear. CDR3 size: 13 residues. The V end lost 2 bases, the J end lost 3 bases, and 8 bases lay between the germline ends. Germline V gene sequence: CDR1 MNHNS, CDR2 SASEGT. The CDR3 bases are TGTGCCAGCAGTGAATGGTCGCTCTACGAGCAGTACTTC. It yields the protein CASSEWSLYEQYF.

The V and J genes are TRBV7-2 and TRBJ2-7; D may be TRBD2 (7 bases). The CDR3 loop spans 17 amino acids. The V end lost 0 bases, the J end lost 6 bases, and 21 bases lay between the germline ends. Germline assignment: CDR1 SGHTA and CDR2 FQGNSA. The DNA for the CDR3 is TGTGCCAGCAGCTTAGCCCGGTTTGGGGGGGCGCAGTCCGAGCAGTACTTC. This sequence encodes CASSLARFGGAQSEQYF.

This clonotype was seen only a few times. The chain uses TRBV6-2 or TRBV6-3 and TRBJ2-7, with 11 positions matching TRBD1. The CDR3 spans 14 residues. CDR1 and CDR2 (germline): MNHEY, SVGEGT. J was trimmed by 1 base and V by 6 bases; bases with no gene match: 2. For the CDR3, the DNA is TGTGCCAGCAGGCGGGACAGGGGGTCCTACGAGCAGTACTTC. Amino acids: CASRRDRGSYEQYF.

The rearrangement links TRBV6-2 or TRBV6-3 to TRBJ1-2; TRBD1 matches at 7 bases. Losses at the gene ends were 6 bases for V and 0 bases for J; bases not matched to a gene: 4. There are 14 residues in the CDR3. CDR1 and CDR2 (germline): MNHEY, SVGEGT. CDR3 DNA: TGTGCCAGCAGGCGGGACAGTGCTAACTATGGCTACACCTTC. This translates into CASRRDSANYGYTF.

V is TRBV7-2 and J is TRBJ1-5; 7 bases match TRBD1. Looked up from germline, CDR1 is SGHTA and CDR2 is FQGNSA. The CDR3 spans 13 residues. J gave up 4 bases and V 6 bases, and 3 bases lay outside the gene matches. CDR3 loop: CASSLQGNQPQHF. As DNA, the CDR3 is TGTGCCAGCAGTTTACAGGGGAATCAGCCCCAGCATTTT.

This chain joins TRBV7-2 and TRBJ2-7; D uncertain. V was clipped by 5 bases and J by 4 bases, with 6 bases between them. Germline V gene sequence: CDR1 SGHTA, CDR2 FQGNSA. This CDR3 spans 11 amino acids. As DNA, the CDR3 is TGTGCCAGCAGCCTACTTTACGAGCAGTACTTC. Its translation is CASSLLYEQYF. Drawing the rest from reference TRBV7-2 and TRBJ2-7, the complete variable domain is GAGVSQSPSNKVTEKGKDVELRCDPISGHTALYWYRQSLGQGLEFLIYFQGNSAPDKSGLPSDRFSAERTGGSVSTLTIQRTQQEDSAVYLCASSLLYEQYFGPGTRLTVT.

The CDR3 sequence: CASSYSLAGVEQYF. The CDR3 nucleotides read TGTGCCAGCAGTTACTCCCTAGCGGGAGTTGAGCAGTACTTC. The chain employs TRBV6-2 or TRBV6-3 and TRBJ2-7; 10 bases align to TRBD2. The germline V gene has CDR1 MNHEY and CDR2 SVGEGT. This CDR3 has 14 amino acids. V trimming: 0 bases; J trimming: 7 bases; junction bases outside the gene matches: 3.

This chain joins TRBV7-3 and TRBJ2-3, with 11 positions matching TRBD2. The V gene's germline CDR1 is SGHTA and CDR2 FQGTGA. V shed 5 bases and J 4 bases; nucleotides not matched to a gene: 2. The CDR3 extends over 14 amino acids. This CDR3 reads CASSPGLAADTQYF. In nucleotides, the CDR3 is TGTGCCAGCAGCCCGGGACTAGCGGCAGATACGCAGTATTTT.

The chain carries TRBV6-5 and TRBJ1-4; D unclear. V was shortened by 4 bases and J by 6 bases, with 12 bases between the two germline ends. Germline-derived CDR1 and CDR2 are MNHEY and SVGAGI. The CDR3 consists of 14 residues. CDR3 loop: CASSSSRIDEKLFF. The CDR3 DNA reads as TGTGCCAGCAGTTCCTCACGGATCGATGAAAAACTGTTTTTT.

This clonotype was recorded a few times. V usage is TRBV20-1 and J usage is TRBJ1-2; D call uncertain. V gave up 4 bases and J gave up 3 bases, with 12 bases separating them. This CDR3 has 13 residues. The germline V gene encodes CDR1 DFQATT and CDR2 SNEGSKA (reference sequence). This CDR3 reads CSANRRGDYGYTF. The DNA of the CDR3 is TGCAGTGCTAACCGGAGAGGAGACTATGGCTACACCTTC.

V usage is TRBV20-1 and J usage is TRBJ1-1; 7 nucleotides match TRBD1. In germline, CDR1 is DFQATT, CDR2 SNEGSKA (reference sequence). This CDR3 has 13 amino acids. V lost 3 bases, J lost 2 bases, and 3 bases stayed unmatched. The CDR3 sequence is CSASWDSNTEAFF. CDR3 in DNA: TGCAGTGCTAGTTGGGACAGTAACACTGAAGCTTTCTTT.